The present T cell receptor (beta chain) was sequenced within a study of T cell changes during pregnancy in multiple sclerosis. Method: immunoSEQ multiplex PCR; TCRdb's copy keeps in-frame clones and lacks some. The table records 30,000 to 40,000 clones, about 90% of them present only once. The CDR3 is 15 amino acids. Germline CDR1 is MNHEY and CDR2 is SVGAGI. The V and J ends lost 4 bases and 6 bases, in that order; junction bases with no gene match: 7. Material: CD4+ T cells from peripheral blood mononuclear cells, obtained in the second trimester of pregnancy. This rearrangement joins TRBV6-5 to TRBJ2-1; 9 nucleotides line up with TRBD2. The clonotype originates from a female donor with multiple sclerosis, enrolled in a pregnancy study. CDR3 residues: CASSSPSGAANEQFF. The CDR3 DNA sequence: TGTGCCAGCAGTTCTCCTAGCGGGGCCGCCAATGAGCAGTTCTTC.